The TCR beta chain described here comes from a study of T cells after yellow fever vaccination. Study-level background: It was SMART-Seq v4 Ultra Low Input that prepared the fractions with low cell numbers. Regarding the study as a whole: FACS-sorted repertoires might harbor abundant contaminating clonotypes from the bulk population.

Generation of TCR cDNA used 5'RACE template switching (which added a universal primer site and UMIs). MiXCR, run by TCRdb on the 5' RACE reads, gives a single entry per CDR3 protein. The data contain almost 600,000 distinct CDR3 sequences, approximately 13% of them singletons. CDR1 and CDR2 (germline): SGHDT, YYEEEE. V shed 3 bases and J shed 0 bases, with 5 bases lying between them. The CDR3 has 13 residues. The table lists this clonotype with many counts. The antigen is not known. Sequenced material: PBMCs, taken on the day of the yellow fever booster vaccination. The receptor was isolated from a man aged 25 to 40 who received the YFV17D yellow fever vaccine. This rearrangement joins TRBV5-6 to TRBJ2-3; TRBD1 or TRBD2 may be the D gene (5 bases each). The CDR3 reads CASSWDSTDTQYF. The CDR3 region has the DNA TGTGCCAGCAGCTGGGACAGCACAGATACGCAGTATTTT.